The 24 T cell receptor beta chains reported below all come from one sample, sequenced in a study of cytomegalovirus exposure and HLA in healthy donors. 13 Jbeta primers and 60 Vbeta primers were used for the PCR. TCRdb's copy holds only in-frame clones and misses some; the assay was immunoSEQ multiplex PCR. The sample holds around 170,000 clones, around four fifths seen once. Sequencing was done on a sample of PBMCs. The receptor source for this set is a woman in her fifties or sixties in good health and CMV-seropositive.

The chain employs TRBV5-6 and TRBJ1-2, with a possible D match to TRBD1 (5 bases). Germline-derived CDR1 and CDR2 are SGHDT and YYEEEE. CDR3 length: 15 residues. Trimming removed 3 bases at V and 8 bases at J, with 20 bases between. The CDR3 coding sequence is TGTGCCAGCAGCTGGAGCAGGGCGTCGGGGGGAGGCTACACCTTC. Its protein product is CASSWSRASGGGYTF.

The J gene is TRBJ1-5, the V gene TRBV6-6; D remains ambiguous. The germline V and J ends were trimmed by 5 bases and 6 bases, with 14 bases remaining between them. Germline CDR1 and CDR2: MNHNY and SVGAGI (reference sequence). The CDR3 contains 14 residues. This CDR3 reads CASSLSLAGQPQHF. As DNA, the CDR3 is TGTGCCAGCAGTCTGTCCCTGGCAGGTCAGCCCCAGCATTTT.

The rearrangement uses TRBV30 and TRBJ1-6; 8 bases fit TRBD1. This CDR3 has 14 amino acids. The V gene end was trimmed by 4 bases and the J gene end by 5 bases; junction bases not matched to a gene: 4. In germline, CDR1 is GTSNPN, CDR2 SVGIG (reference sequence). DNA of the CDR3: TGTGCCTGGAAATCAGGGGGCGATAATTCACCCCTCCACTTT. It encodes CAWKSGGDNSPLHF.

This chain links TRBV4-2 with TRBJ1-2; perhaps TRBD1 as D (6 bases). CDR3 size: 14 residues. Germline V gene lookup returns CDR1 LGHNA and CDR2 YNFKEQ. Trimming pared 4 bases from V and 4 bases from J, leaving 13 bases between. DNA for the CDR3: TGTGCCAGCAGCCCGAGGGGGGGGAGCTATGGCTACACCTTC. Its translation is CASSPRGGSYGYTF.

V gene TRBV9 combines with J gene TRBJ2-7; D not certain. This CDR3 has 14 residues. Trimming removed 0 bases from V and 0 bases from J, with 7 bases in between. The germline V gene encodes CDR1 SGDLS and CDR2 YYNGEE. CDR3 in DNA: TGTGCCAGCAGCGTAGACGGCGGCTCCTACGAGCAGTACTTC. Protein sequence: CASSVDGGSYEQYF.

CDR3 protein: CASSLMGLAGGTGELFF. CDR3 DNA sequence: TGTGCCAGCAGCTTAATGGGACTAGCGGGGGGCACCGGGGAGCTGTTTTTT. J is TRBJ2-2 and V is TRBV7-9, with 15 bases aligning to TRBD2. V shed 2 bases and J 4 bases; nucleotides not matched to a gene: 2. In germline, CDR1 is SEHNR, CDR2 FQNEAQ (reference sequence). There are 17 residues in the CDR3. The entire variable domain, with the rest obtained from reference TRBV7-9 and TRBJ2-2, is as follows: DTGVSQNPRHKITKRGQNVTFRCDPISEHNRLYWYRQTLGQGPEFLTYFQNEAQLEKSRLLSDRFSAERPKGSFSTLEIQRTEQGDSAMYLCASSLMGLAGGTGELFFGEGSRLTVL.

V gene TRBV2 combines with J gene TRBJ1-1; D unclear. The CDR3 has 17 residues. Germline CDR1 SNHLY, CDR2 FYNNEI. V was shortened by 4 bases and J by 2 bases, with 20 bases between the two germline ends. CDR3 in amino acids: CASSATLGGYFNTEAFF. In DNA, the CDR3 is TGTGCCAGCAGTGCCACCCTCGGAGGGTACTTTAACACTGAAGCTTTCTTT.

The chain carries TRBV5-1 and TRBJ1-6; maybe TRBD1 (5 bases). V was trimmed by 4 bases and J by 7 bases, leaving 18 bases between them. The germline gives CDR1 SGHRS, CDR2 YFSETQ. The CDR3 spans 16 residues. Here the CDR3 DNA reads TGCGCCAGCAGCGATTGGGACGGGGGAATAAATTCACCCCTCCACTTT. It specifies CASSDWDGGINSPLHF.

This rearrangement joins TRBV6-1 to TRBJ2-5; possibly TRBD1 for D (6 bases). Germline values: CDR1 MNHNS, CDR2 SASEGT. Between the trimmed V and J ends, which lost 7 bases and 2 bases, there was a span of 11 bases. The CDR3 covers 13 residues. The CDR3 DNA follows: TGTGCCAGCAACGGACAGCCTCAAGAGACCCAGTACTTC. Amino acid sequence: CASNGQPQETQYF.

This clone has more than one count but fewer than ten. The J gene is TRBJ1-6, the V gene TRBV6-5, with TRBD1 as a possible D gene (5 bases). The germline V and J ends were trimmed by 0 bases and 6 bases, with 12 bases remaining between them. This CDR3 spans 16 amino acids. The V gene's germline CDR1 is MNHEY and CDR2 SVGAGI. CDR3 DNA: TGTGCCAGCAGTTACTCGAAGAGGGGAGGTAATTCACCCCTCCACTTT. It yields the protein CASSYSKRGGNSPLHF.

The chain employs TRBV5-1 and TRBJ1-6; weak D call: TRBD1 (5 bases). The V end was cut by 0 bases, the J end by 7 bases, with 14 bases between. This CDR3 has 16 amino acids. Germline CDR1 reads SGHRS; CDR2 reads YFSETQ. CDR3 residues: CASSLAGESGNSPLHF. As DNA, the CDR3 is TGCGCCAGCAGCTTGGCGGGGGAGTCAGGGAATTCACCCCTCCACTTT.

This sequence joins TRBV19 and TRBJ2-2, with 9 bases matching TRBD2. V lost 5 bases, J lost 5 bases, and 15 bases stayed unmatched. The CDR3 consists of 18 residues. CDR1 and CDR2 (germline): LNHDA, SQIVND (reference sequence). The CDR3 sequence is CASSPSAGGSGGTGELFF. In DNA, the CDR3 is TGTGCCAGTAGTCCCTCGGCCGGAGGCAGCGGGGGGACCGGGGAGCTGTTTTTT.

This clone has only one observation. The chain has TRBV7-9 and TRBJ2-1; 14 bases align to TRBD2. The V gene end was trimmed by 5 bases and the J gene end by 10 bases; junction bases not matched to a gene: 7. Germline V gene sequence: CDR1 SEHNR, CDR2 FQNEAQ (reference sequence). CDR3 size: 15 residues. The CDR3 DNA follows: TGTGCCAGCAGCCAGACTAGCGGGGGGGCCGGAGAGCAGTTCTTC. The encoded protein is CASSQTSGGAGEQFF.

This chain links TRBV2 with TRBJ2-7, with 10 positions matching TRBD2. This CDR3 contains 15 residues. Germline loops: CDR1 SNHLY, CDR2 FYNNEI. J lost 0 bases, V lost 4 bases, and 3 bases had no gene match. CDR3 amino acids: CASSGTSGHSYEQYF. In DNA form, the CDR3 reads TGTGCCAGCAGTGGGACTAGCGGCCACTCCTACGAGCAGTACTTC.

This clone turned up a few times. This chain joins TRBV28 and TRBJ1-3; no firm D call. Trimming stripped 9 bases from V and 0 bases from J, with 15 bases between. The CDR3 covers 15 residues. Germline V gene data show CDR1 as MDHEN and CDR2 as SYDVKM. For the CDR3, the DNA is TGTGCCAGTTACCATTACCGCGACTCTGGAAACACCATATATTTT. Translated: CASYHYRDSGNTIYF.

With regard to this clone: The same CDR3 can be traced to other DNA sequences in this sample. The rearrangement joins TRBV6-6 to TRBJ1-1, with D tentatively TRBD1 (5 bases). In germline, CDR1 is MNHNY, CDR2 SVGAGI (reference sequence). The V end was cut by 1 base, the J end by 4 bases, with 7 bases between. The CDR3 length is 13 residues. CDR3 nucleotide sequence: TGTGCCAGCAGTTACTTGGGGGGCACTGAAGCTTTCTTT. Its translation is CASSYLGGTEAFF.

For this clone: Other DNA sequences in the sample encode the same CDR3. This chain links TRBV7-9 with TRBJ2-2; weak D call: TRBD1 (7 bases). The CDR3 consists of 15 residues. The V and J ends lost 1 base and 4 bases respectively, with 10 bases between them. Germline assignment: CDR1 SEHNR and CDR2 FQNEAQ (reference sequence). CDR3 sequence: CASSLGQGGTGELFF. The CDR3 nucleotides are TGTGCCAGCAGCTTAGGACAGGGAGGCACCGGGGAGCTGTTTTTT.

V is TRBV7-6 and J is TRBJ2-3; D possibly corresponds to TRBD2 (5 bases). The CDR3 is 16 residues long. Germline CDR1 SGHVS, CDR2 FNYEAQ. V dropped 5 bases and J dropped 5 bases, with 20 bases sitting between them. DNA of the CDR3: TGTGCCAGCAGCCTCCAATGGGGATCTGAGGGAGATACGCAGTATTTT. It yields the protein CASSLQWGSEGDTQYF.

This sequence joins TRBV9 and TRBJ2-5, with D maybe TRBD2 (5 bases). The germline V and J ends were trimmed by 5 bases and 5 bases, with 10 bases remaining between them. The germline V gene encodes CDR1 SGDLS and CDR2 YYNGEE. The CDR3 consists of 12 residues. CDR3 coding DNA: TGTGCCAGCAGTTCTGGACTGGAGACCCAGTACTTC. Translating it yields CASSSGLETQYF.

The chain is built from TRBV2 and TRBJ1-6; 7 nucleotides agree with TRBD1. With V trimmed by 4 bases and J by 8 bases, 5 bases remained unmatched. CDR3 length equals 14 residues. Germline CDR1 reads SNHLY; CDR2 reads FYNNEI. The CDR3 sequence is CASSVGGEYSPLHF. The CDR3 nucleotides are TGTGCCAGCAGTGTAGGGGGCGAGTATTCACCCCTCCACTTT.

V gene TRBV6-6 combines with J gene TRBJ2-2, with D maybe TRBD1 (6 bases). Germline CDR1 MNHNY, CDR2 SVGAGI (reference sequence). The CDR3 covers 15 residues. The V gene lost 0 bases and the J gene lost 4 bases, with 9 bases spanning the gap. Written as DNA, the CDR3 is TGTGCCAGCAGTTACTCACAGGGACCCACCGGGGAGCTGTTTTTT. Translation gives CASSYSQGPTGELFF.

This chain links TRBV18 with TRBJ2-7; TRBD2 matches at 12 bases. Trimming at V came to 4 bases and at J to 3 bases, leaving 10 bases not matched to a gene. This CDR3 has 17 residues. Germline lookup yields CDR1 KGHSH and CDR2 LQKENI. The CDR3 DNA sequence: TGTGCCAGCTCACTGACTAGCGGGGGAGGTGCCTACTACGAGCAGTACTTC. Residues: CASSLTSGGGAYYEQYF. Looking up the rest from reference TRBV18 and TRBJ2-7 gives the full variable domain: NAGVMQNPRHLVRRRGQEARLRCSPMKGHSHVYWYRQLPEEGLKFMVYLQKENIIDESGMPKERFSAEFPKEGPSILRIQQVVRGDSAAYFCASSLTSGGGAYYEQYFGPGTRLTVT.

This clone appeared a few times. The CDR3 reads CASSLLFGTRTGYGYTF. The CDR3, as DNA: TGTGCCAGCAGCTTATTATTCGGGACACGAACTGGCTATGGCTACACCTTC. V usage is TRBV7-3 and J usage is TRBJ1-2, with TRBD1 as a possible D gene (6 bases). The CDR3 runs 17 residues. The V end was cut by 2 bases, the J end by 4 bases, with 20 bases between. Germline CDR1 is SGHTA and CDR2 is FQGTGA.

The chain joins TRBV15 to TRBJ2-3; 11 bases match TRBD2. J gave up 0 bases and V 7 bases, and 9 bases lay outside the gene matches. This CDR3 contains 17 residues. Germline CDR1 is LNHNV and CDR2 is YYDKDF (reference sequence). CDR3 in amino acids: CATKGSGGATSTDTQYF. The CDR3 DNA follows: TGTGCCACCAAGGGTAGCGGGGGGGCAACTAGCACAGATACGCAGTATTTT. Together with reference TRBV15 and TRBJ2-3, the CDR3 gives the full variable domain: DAMVIQNPRYQVTQFGKPVTLSCSQTLNHNVMYWYQQKSSQAPKLLFHYYDKDFNNEADTPDNFQSRRPNTSFCFLDIRSPGLGDTAMYLCATKGSGGATSTDTQYFGPGTRLTVL.